Following are 7 T cell receptor beta chains from one sample sequenced in a study of blood T cell repertoires in COVID-19. TCRdb's copy holds only in-frame clones and misses some; the assay was immunoSEQ multiplex PCR. The sample contains 200,000 or so clones, less than 90% of which appear only once. Specimen: peripheral blood. The receptors shown here come from a woman aged 40 to 50 with acute or convalescent COVID-19.

The chain couples TRBV7-2 to TRBJ1-3; D is undetermined. CDR1 is SGHTA and CDR2 is FQGNSA in the germline V gene. V lost 2 bases and J lost 4, with 18 bases in between. The CDR3 extends over 17 amino acids. CDR3 bases: TGTGCCAGCAGCTTATTGGCCGGGAGGGCCGGAGGAAACACCATATATTTT. Translating it yields CASSLLAGRAGGNTIYF.

The V gene is TRBV4-2, the J gene TRBJ2-2, with 9 positions matching TRBD2. V lost 2 bases and J lost 2; bases outside the gene matches: 6. The germline gives CDR1 LGHNA, CDR2 YNFKEQ. The CDR3 loop spans 17 amino acids. The CDR3 DNA is TGTGCCAGCAGCCAATCCTCTAGCGGGACCAACACCGGGGAGCTGTTTTTT. Amino acid sequence: CASSQSSSGTNTGELFF.

The V gene is TRBV28, the J gene TRBJ1-1; D gene ambiguous. CDR3 length equals 11 residues. With 6 bases removed from V and 3 bases from J, the gap between germline ends came to 5 bases. Per the germline V gene, CDR1 is MDHEN and CDR2 is SYDVKM. The CDR3 reads CASSKYTEAFF. CDR3 DNA: TGTGCCAGCAGCAAATACACTGAAGCTTTCTTT.

This rearrangement joins TRBV19 to TRBJ1-5; 8 bases match TRBD1. V was pared by 6 bases and J by 2 bases, with 6 bases of the junction left unmatched. Germline lookup yields CDR1 LNHDA and CDR2 SQIVND (reference sequence). The CDR3 runs to 15 residues. CDR3 sequence (DNA): TGTGCCAGTAGACAACAGGGGGATGGCAATCAGCCCCAGCATTTT. It translates to CASRQQGDGNQPQHF.

The V and J genes are TRBV5-4 and TRBJ1-2; maybe TRBD1 (5 bases). There are 13 residues in the CDR3. The germline gives CDR1 SGHNT, CDR2 YYREEE (reference sequence). Trimming took off 5 bases at V and 6 bases at J, with 14 bases between the two ends. The CDR3 spells CASRLRGSDGYTF. The CDR3 nucleotides are TGTGCCAGCAGGTTGAGGGGATCGGATGGCTACACCTTC.

The chain recombines TRBV20-1 with TRBJ2-7; D perhaps matches TRBD1 (7 bases). The CDR3 runs to 14 residues. The V end lost 3 bases, the J end lost 4 bases, and 16 bases lay between the germline ends. The germline V gene has CDR1 DFQATT and CDR2 SNEGSKA (reference sequence). CDR3 sequence: CSASGGTAKYEQYF. Here the CDR3 DNA reads TGCAGTGCTAGTGGCGGGACAGCTAAATACGAGCAGTACTTC.

CDR3 residues: CASSTQGNNQPQHF. In nucleotides, the CDR3 is TGTGCCAGTAGTACCCAGGGCAACAATCAGCCCCAGCATTTT. The chain uses TRBV19 and TRBJ1-5; tentatively, D is TRBD1 (5 bases). Trimming pared 4 bases from V and 3 bases from J, leaving 10 bases between. The V gene's germline CDR1 is LNHDA and CDR2 SQIVND (reference sequence). The CDR3 has 14 amino acids.